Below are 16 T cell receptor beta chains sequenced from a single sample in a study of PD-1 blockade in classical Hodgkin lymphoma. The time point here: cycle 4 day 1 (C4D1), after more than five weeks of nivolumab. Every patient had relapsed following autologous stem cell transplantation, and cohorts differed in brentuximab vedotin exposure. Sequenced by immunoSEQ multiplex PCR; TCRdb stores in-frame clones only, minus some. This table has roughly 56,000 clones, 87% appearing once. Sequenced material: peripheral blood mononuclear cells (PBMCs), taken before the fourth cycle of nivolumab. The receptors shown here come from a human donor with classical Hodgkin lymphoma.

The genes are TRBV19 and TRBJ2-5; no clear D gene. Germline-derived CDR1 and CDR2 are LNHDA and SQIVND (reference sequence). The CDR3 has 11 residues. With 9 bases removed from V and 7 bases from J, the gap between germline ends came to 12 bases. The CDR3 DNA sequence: TGTGCCAGCTCCGCGGTTGGGACCCAGTACTTC. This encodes CASSAVGTQYF. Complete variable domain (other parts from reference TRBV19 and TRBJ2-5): DGGITQSPKYLFRKEGQNVTLSCEQNLNHDAMYWYRQDPGQGLRLIYYSQIVNDFQKGDIAEGYSVSREKKESFPLTVTSAQKNPTAFYLCASSAVGTQYFGPGTRLLVL.

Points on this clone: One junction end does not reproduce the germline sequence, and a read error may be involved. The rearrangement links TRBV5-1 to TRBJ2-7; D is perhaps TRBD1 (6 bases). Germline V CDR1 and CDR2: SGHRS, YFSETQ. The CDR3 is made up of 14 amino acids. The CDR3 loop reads CASRLRTDSNEQYF. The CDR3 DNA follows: TGCGCCAGCCGATTGCGGACAGACTCCAACGAGCAGTACTTC.

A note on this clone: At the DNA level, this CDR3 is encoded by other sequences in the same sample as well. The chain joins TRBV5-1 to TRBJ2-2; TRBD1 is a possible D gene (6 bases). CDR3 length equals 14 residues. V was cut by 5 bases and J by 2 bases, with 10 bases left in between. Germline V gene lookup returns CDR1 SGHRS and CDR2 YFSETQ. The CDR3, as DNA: TGCGCCAGCAGTGTGACAGGTAACACCGGGGAGCTGTTTTTT. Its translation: CASSVTGNTGELFF.

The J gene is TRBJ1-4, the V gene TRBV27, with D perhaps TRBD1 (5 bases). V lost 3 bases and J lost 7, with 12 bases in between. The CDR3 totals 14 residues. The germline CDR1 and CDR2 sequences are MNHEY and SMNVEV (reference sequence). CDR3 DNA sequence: TGTGCCAGCAGTTTGGCGGGGGGAGGTGAAAAACTGTTTTTT. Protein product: CASSLAGGGEKLFF.

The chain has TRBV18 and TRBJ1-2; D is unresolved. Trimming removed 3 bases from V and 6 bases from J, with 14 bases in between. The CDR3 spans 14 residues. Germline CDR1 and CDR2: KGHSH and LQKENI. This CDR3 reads CASSPRAFEDGYTF. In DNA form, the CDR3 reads TGTGCCAGCTCACCCCGGGCCTTTGAAGATGGCTACACCTTC.

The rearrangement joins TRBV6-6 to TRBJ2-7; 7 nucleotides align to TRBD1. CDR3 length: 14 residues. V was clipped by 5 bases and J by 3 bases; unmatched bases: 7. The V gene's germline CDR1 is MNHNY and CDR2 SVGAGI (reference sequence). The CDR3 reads CASSHPGQSYEQYF. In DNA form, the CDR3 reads TGTGCCAGCAGTCACCCGGGACAGAGCTACGAGCAGTACTTC.

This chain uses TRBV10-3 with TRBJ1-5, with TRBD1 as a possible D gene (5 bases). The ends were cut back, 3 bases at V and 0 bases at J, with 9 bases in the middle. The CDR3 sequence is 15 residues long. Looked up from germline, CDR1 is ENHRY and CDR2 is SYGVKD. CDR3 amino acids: CAISDQGYSNQPQHF. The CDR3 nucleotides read TGTGCCATCAGTGACCAGGGATATAGCAATCAGCCCCAGCATTTT.

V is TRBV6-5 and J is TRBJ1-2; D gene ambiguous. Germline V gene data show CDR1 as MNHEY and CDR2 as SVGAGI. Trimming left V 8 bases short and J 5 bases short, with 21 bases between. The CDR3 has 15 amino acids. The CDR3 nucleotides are TGTGCCAGCCACTCCACGGGCAGGTTTTATTATGGCTACACCTTC. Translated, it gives CASHSTGRFYYGYTF.

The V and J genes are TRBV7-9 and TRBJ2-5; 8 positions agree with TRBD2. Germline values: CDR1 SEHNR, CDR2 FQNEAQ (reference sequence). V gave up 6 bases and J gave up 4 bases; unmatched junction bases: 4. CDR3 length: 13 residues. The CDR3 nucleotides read TGTGCCAGCAGGCCGGCGGGAGGAGAGACCCAGTACTTC. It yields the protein CASRPAGGETQYF. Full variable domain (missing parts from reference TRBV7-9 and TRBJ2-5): DTGVSQNPRHKITKRGQNVTFRCDPISEHNRLYWYRQTLGQGPEFLTYFQNEAQLEKSRLLSDRFSAERPKGSFSTLEIQRTEQGDSAMYLCASRPAGGETQYFGPGTRLLVL.

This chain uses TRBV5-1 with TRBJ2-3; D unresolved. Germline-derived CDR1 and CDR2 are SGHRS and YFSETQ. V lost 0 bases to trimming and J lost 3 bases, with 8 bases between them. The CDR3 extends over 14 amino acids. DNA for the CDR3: TGCGCCAGCAGCTTGGACGGATTAACAGATACGCAGTATTTT. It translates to CASSLDGLTDTQYF.

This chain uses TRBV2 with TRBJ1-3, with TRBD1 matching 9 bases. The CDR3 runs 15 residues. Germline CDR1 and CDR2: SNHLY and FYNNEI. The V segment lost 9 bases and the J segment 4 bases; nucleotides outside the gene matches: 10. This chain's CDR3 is CARKPGDREGNTIYF. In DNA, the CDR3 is TGTGCCAGAAAGCCGGGGGACAGGGAGGGAAACACCATATATTTT.

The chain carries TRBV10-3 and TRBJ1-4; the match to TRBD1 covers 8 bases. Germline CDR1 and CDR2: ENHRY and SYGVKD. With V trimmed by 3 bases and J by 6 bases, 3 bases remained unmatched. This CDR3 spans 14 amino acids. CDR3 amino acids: CAISDGQGYEKLFF. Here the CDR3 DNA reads TGTGCCATCAGTGATGGACAGGGCTATGAAAAACTGTTTTTT.

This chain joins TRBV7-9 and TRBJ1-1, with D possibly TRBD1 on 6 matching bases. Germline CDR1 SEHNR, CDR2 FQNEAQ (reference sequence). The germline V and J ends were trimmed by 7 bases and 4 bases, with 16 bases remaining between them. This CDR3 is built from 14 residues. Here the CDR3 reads CASTPVQGGTEAFF. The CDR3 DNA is TGTGCCAGCACCCCGGTACAAGGGGGCACTGAAGCTTTCTTT.

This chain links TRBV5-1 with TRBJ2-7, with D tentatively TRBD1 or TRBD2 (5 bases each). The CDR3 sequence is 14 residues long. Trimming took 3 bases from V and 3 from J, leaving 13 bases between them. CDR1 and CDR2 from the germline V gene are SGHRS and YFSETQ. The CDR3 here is CASSSGRGSYEQYF. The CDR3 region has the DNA TGCGCCAGCAGCTCGGGACGGGGCAGCTACGAGCAGTACTTC.

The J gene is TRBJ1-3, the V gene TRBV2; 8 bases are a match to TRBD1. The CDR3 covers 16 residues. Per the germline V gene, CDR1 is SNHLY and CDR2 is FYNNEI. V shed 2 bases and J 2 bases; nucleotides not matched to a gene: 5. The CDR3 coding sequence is TGTGCCAGCAGTGAATCTTGGACAGGGCCTGGAAACACCATATATTTT. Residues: CASSESWTGPGNTIYF.

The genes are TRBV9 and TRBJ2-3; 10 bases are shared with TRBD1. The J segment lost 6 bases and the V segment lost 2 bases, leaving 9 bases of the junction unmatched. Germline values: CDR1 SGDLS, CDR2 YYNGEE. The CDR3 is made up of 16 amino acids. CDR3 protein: CASSVEGQGPGDTQYF. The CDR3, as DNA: TGTGCCAGCAGCGTCGAGGGACAGGGGCCCGGGGATACGCAGTATTTT.